This is a list of T cell receptor beta chains from one sample in a study of radiotherapy plus CTLA-4 blockade in lung cancer. Assay used: immunoSEQ multiplex PCR; TCRdb lists only in-frame clones, some missing. The sample includes tens of thousands of clones, 80% to 85% of them seen just once. Sequencing was performed on peripheral blood, taken from a patient treated with radiotherapy plus ipilimumab. The origin of the receptors is a human donor with non-small cell lung cancer that progressed on radiotherapy plus ipilimumab. Each CDR3 is given with its conserved first and last residue. A D gene is named only where the DNA matches it firmly. Only some rows state a clone size, as once, few, many or a class for expanded clones.

V,J,D,length,size,DNA,CDR3
TRBV27,TRBJ1-5,NA,14,NA,TGTGCCAGCCAAACCCGCGGGGGCAATCAGCCCCAGCATTTT,CASQTRGGNQPQHF
TRBV6-6,TRBJ2-1,NA,13,NA,TGTGCCAGCAGCTCACGGGGAAACAATGAGCAGTTCTTC,CASSSRGNNEQFF
TRBV5-6,TRBJ2-2,TRBD1,16,NA,TGTGCCAGCAGCCGGGGAGAGGGGGCGCTGAGCGGGGAGCTGTTTTTT,CASSRGEGALSGELFF
TRBV5-6,TRBJ2-2,NA,11,NA,TGTGCCAGCAGCTCCACCGGGGAGCTGTTTTTT,CASSSTGELFF
TRBV29-1,TRBJ2-1,NA,11,NA,TGCAGCGTTGAAAAAGGCAATGAGCAGTTCTTC,CSVEKGNEQFF
TRBV27,TRBJ1-4,NA,16,NA,TGTGCCAGCAGTCCTACGCAGACAGGAGCAAATGAAAAACTGTTTTTT,CASSPTQTGANEKLFF
TRBV15,TRBJ1-1,NA,15,NA,TGTGCCACCAGCAGAGGGTATGCAGGGAACACTGAAGCTTTCTTT,CATSRGYAGNTEAFF
TRBV5-8,TRBJ2-1,NA,15,NA,TGTGCCAGCAGCTTGTTGGACTCCCCATACAATGAGCAGTTCTTC,CASSLLDSPYNEQFF
TRBV14,TRBJ2-1,NA,17,NA,TGTGCCAGCAGCCCCCCGGGTAGGGGCGGGGTATACAATGAGCAGTTCTTC,CASSPPGRGGVYNEQFF
TRBV30,TRBJ1-5,NA,13,NA,TGTGCCTGGAGTGCAGGGTCTGATCAGCCCCAGCATTTT,CAWSAGSDQPQHF
TRBV28,TRBJ1-5,NA,13,few,TGTGCCAGCAGTTTAGGGAATCCGAGACAGACCACTTTT,CASSLGNPRQTTF